Below are 13 T cell receptor beta chains sequenced from a single sample in a study of T cells after yellow fever vaccination. TCRdb called the 5' RACE reads again in MiXCR, with one record for every CDR3 protein. The sample carries around 590,000 distinct CDR3 sequences, 9% to 15% recorded once. The specimen was PBMCs, collected on the day of the yellow fever booster vaccination. The receptors shown here come from a man aged 30 to 39 who received the YFV17D yellow fever vaccine.

The chain couples TRBV10-2 to TRBJ2-5; D is unresolved. V lost 0 bases to trimming and J lost 5 bases, with 10 bases between them. The CDR3 runs 14 residues. Germline CDR1 and CDR2: WSHSY and SAAADI. Written as DNA, the CDR3 is TGCGCCAGCAGTGAGTCCAGGCCCGGGGAGACCCAGTACTTC. Protein: CASSESRPGETQYF.

This clonotype occurred many times. The rearrangement links TRBV5-1 to TRBJ1-1, with D unclear. Trimming took off 4 bases at V and 0 bases at J, with 10 bases between the two ends. The CDR3 covers 14 residues. Germline CDR1 is SGHRS and CDR2 is YFSETQ. The CDR3 DNA is TGCGCCAGCAGCGTGTCCCTGATGAACACTGAAGCTTTCTTT. Its translation: CASSVSLMNTEAFF.

The table lists this clonotype with many counts. This chain joins TRBV12-3 or TRBV12-4 and TRBJ1-2; tentative D call: TRBD1 (5 bases). The CDR3 totals 15 residues. The V gene lost 4 bases and the J gene lost 4 bases, with 16 bases spanning the gap. The CDR3 loop reads CASSSPHRDAYGYTF. Here the CDR3 DNA reads TGTGCCAGCAGTTCCCCCCACCGGGACGCCTATGGCTACACCTTC.

The rearrangement links TRBV20-1 to TRBJ2-5, with D possibly called TRBD1 or TRBD2 (7 bases each). CDR1 is DFQATT and CDR2 is SNEGSKA in the germline V gene (reference sequence). V was trimmed by 2 bases and J by 5 bases, leaving 18 bases between them. This CDR3 has 15 amino acids. The CDR3 sequence is CSARSLHRGGETQYF. The CDR3 nucleotides are TGCAGTGCTAGAAGCTTACACAGGGGAGGGGAGACCCAGTACTTC.

The table lists this clonotype with a few counts. The rearrangement links TRBV2 to TRBJ2-1, with D maybe TRBD2 (5 bases). Germline V gene sequence: CDR1 SNHLY, CDR2 FYNNEI. The germline V and J ends were trimmed by 6 bases and 5 bases, with 17 bases remaining between them. The CDR3 runs 15 residues. The CDR3 sequence is CASRTSTGSHNEQFF. CDR3 coding DNA: TGTGCCAGCAGGACCTCGACTGGGAGCCACAATGAGCAGTTCTTC.

In its sample, this clonotype was seen a few times. This chain links TRBV11-2 with TRBJ2-7; D is perhaps TRBD2 (6 bases). With 1 base removed from V and 2 bases from J, the gap between germline ends came to 15 bases. The length of the CDR3 is 16 residues. Germline V gene lookup returns CDR1 SGHAT and CDR2 FQNNGV. The CDR3 loop is CASSLVISGLPYEQYF. CDR3 nucleotide sequence: TGTGCCAGCAGCTTAGTTATTAGCGGACTTCCCTACGAGCAGTACTTC.

This chain uses TRBV11-3 with TRBJ2-2; D gene uncertain. Germline lookup yields CDR1 SGHNT and CDR2 YENEEA. V was shortened by 3 bases and J by 4 bases, with 6 bases between the two germline ends. The CDR3 totals 13 residues. The CDR3 loop is CASSFISTGELFF. The CDR3 DNA reads TGTGCCAGCAGCTTTATATCCACCGGGGAGCTGTTTTTT.

Only a few counts were recorded for this clonotype. V usage is TRBV18 and J usage is TRBJ1-1; D is unclear. The CDR3 is made up of 13 amino acids. CDR1 KGHSH and CDR2 LQKENI come from the germline V gene. Trimming shortened V by 3 bases and J by 5 bases, and 10 bases separated the two germline ends. CDR3 amino acids: CASSPSISTEAFF. CDR3 DNA: TGTGCCAGCTCACCCAGTATTAGTACTGAAGCTTTCTTT. Filled out from reference TRBV18 and TRBJ1-1, the complete variable domain reads NAGVMQNPRHLVRRRGQEARLRCSPMKGHSHVYWYRQLPEEGLKFMVYLQKENIIDESGMPKERFSAEFPKEGPSILRIQQVVRGDSAAYFCASSPSISTEAFFGQGTRLTVV.

This clonotype was seen repeatedly, ten times or more. The chain is built from TRBV7-3 and TRBJ2-1; 8 bases match TRBD2. The J segment lost 6 bases and the V segment lost 1 base, leaving 8 bases of the junction unmatched. CDR1 is SGHTA and CDR2 is FQGTGA in the germline V gene. This CDR3 is 16 amino acids long. The CDR3 spells CASSLSGAGVFNEQFF. In DNA, the CDR3 is TGTGCCAGCAGCTTAAGTGGAGCGGGAGTCTTCAATGAGCAGTTCTTC.

The table lists this clonotype with a few counts. V usage is TRBV10-1 and J usage is TRBJ2-2; TRBD1 agrees at 7 bases. Germline V lookup: CDR1 WNHNN, CDR2 SYGVQD (reference sequence). This CDR3 is built from 13 residues. Trimming took 8 bases from V and 2 from J; bases not matched to a gene: 2. As DNA, the CDR3 is TGCGCCAGCCAGGGGGTTAACACCGGGGAGCTGTTTTTT. It translates to CASQGVNTGELFF.

The genes are TRBV6-1 and TRBJ2-7; no firm D call. The CDR3 loop spans 15 amino acids. Germline CDR1 is MNHNS and CDR2 is SASEGT. The V end was cut by 7 bases, the J end by 2 bases, with 18 bases between. The CDR3 DNA follows: TGTGCCAGCACCCCTCTTTTTCGGCAGGCCTACGAGCAGTACTTC. This encodes CASTPLFRQAYEQYF.

The genes are TRBV9 and TRBJ2-5; D remains unclear. The V and J ends lost 3 bases and 1 base respectively, with 7 bases between them. The germline V gene encodes CDR1 SGDLS and CDR2 YYNGEE. This CDR3 region has 13 residues. CDR3 sequence (DNA): TGTGCCAGCAGCGCCTCGACCCAAGAGACCCAGTACTTC. Translated, it gives CASSASTQETQYF.

The chain recombines TRBV23-1 with TRBJ2-3; D is possibly TRBD2 (6 bases). TRBV23-1 has ORF status, its function being uncertain. Trimming removed 4 bases at V and 2 bases at J, with 16 bases between. The CDR3 covers 16 residues. The CDR3 reads CASSPRVAVHTDTQYF. For the CDR3, the DNA is TGCGCCAGCAGTCCTCGGGTAGCGGTCCACACAGATACGCAGTATTTT.